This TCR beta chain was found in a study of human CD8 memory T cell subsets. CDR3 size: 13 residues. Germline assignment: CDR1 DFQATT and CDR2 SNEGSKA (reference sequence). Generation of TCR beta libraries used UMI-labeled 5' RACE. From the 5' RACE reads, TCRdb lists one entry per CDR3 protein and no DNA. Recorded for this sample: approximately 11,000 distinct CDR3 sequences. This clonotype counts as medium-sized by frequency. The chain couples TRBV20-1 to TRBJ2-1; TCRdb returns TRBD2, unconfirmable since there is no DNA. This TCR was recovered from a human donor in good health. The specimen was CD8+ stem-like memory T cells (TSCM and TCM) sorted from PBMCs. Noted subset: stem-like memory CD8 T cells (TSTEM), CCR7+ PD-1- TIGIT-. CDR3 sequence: CSARPSGGNEQFF.